This T cell receptor (beta chain) originates from a study of T cells in Graves' hyperthyroidism and ophthalmopathy. This CDR3 comprises 12 residues. V lost 5 bases to trimming and J lost 5 bases, with 9 bases between them. Germline CDR1 LNHNV, CDR2 YYDKDF (reference sequence). Amplification of TCR beta CDR3 regions used RNA as the template. HTBI primers were the set used in a first-round RT-PCR of the TCR CDR3. TCRdb reprocessed the multiplex PCR reads via MiXCR and lists one record per CDR3 protein. This table holds almost 600,000 distinct CDR3 sequences, roughly 46% found once. This clonotype was found a few times.

This receptor was identified in a woman aged 18-29 years with Graves' hyperthyroidism. The V gene is TRBV15, the J gene TRBJ2-5; no definite D call. Material for sequencing was peripheral blood or thyroid tissue (not recorded which). In DNA form, the CDR3 reads TGTGCCACCAGCGTGCGAGGCGAGACCCAGTACTTC. This translates into CATSVRGETQYF.